The present TCR beta chain was sequenced within a study of blood T cell repertoires in COVID-19 (dated by TCRdb to 2020 to 2022). Study-level background: Samples from collaborators originated in the United States, Italy and Spain and spanned both the acute and convalescent phases of COVID-19. A freely available public database, intended as a resource for researchers studying the immune response to SARS-CoV-2, is where the repertoires were released. Where HLA class I and class II types were available, the types were taken from metadata supplied by the sample provider, not from assay-based typing. The samples were drawn from two sources: the first 160 participants of the ongoing ImmuneRACE study, and fewer than 1,500 subjects contributed by 6 global collaborators. The material from the prospective study consisted of cDNA or gDNA derived from T cells, B-cell-depleted T cells, or PBMCs. The dataset comprised deeply sampled blood TCRbeta repertoires from subjects exposed to, actively infected with, or recovered from COVID-19. The sample metadata nearly always contained a de-identified subject ID, COVID-19 status, age in years and sex. Results the study describes overall, beyond this receptor: The amount of clinical and demographic metadata varied by source and participant and was provided uncurated.

The immunoSEQ Assay, a bias-controlled multiplex PCR, was used to amplify TCRbeta CDR3 regions from genomic DNA. On the study's bioinformatics: The number of nucleated cells in each sample was estimated by amplification of reference gene primers within the assay. To quantify the absolute abundance of each unique TCRbeta CDR3 rearrangement, sequence reads were collapsed and filtered. For each sample, productive Simpson clonality was calculated as the square root of Simpson's diversity index across productive rearrangements. Imported from immuneACCESS, the table was reduced by TCRdb to in-frame sequences with V and J called. These copies leave out some clones; in studies compared against another copy, an unresolved V gene accounts for under half, and the cause of the remainder is not known. V, J and clone size are those of that table, while D and trimming were read from the DNA. Recorded for this sample are about 36,000 clones; around nine tenths of them occurred a single time. The ten biggest clones cover 4.5% to 5.5% of the sample.

Collaborating institutions collected whole blood in K2EDTA tubes following their own protocols. Collaborator samples were shipped for TCRbeta analysis as frozen whole blood, isolated PBMCs, or DNA extracted from either sample type. Of note for this clone: Its antigen has not been determined. Per-base qualities were not stored, and no clone one base away is much larger.

Clipping removes 0 bases from V and 6 bases from J, with 7 as the unmatched junction base count. From the germline V gene, CDR1 is SGDLS and CDR2 is YYNGEE. The CDR3 sequence holds 15 residues, the cysteine and phenylalanine included. Only the CDR3 region is kept as DNA, spanning 45 bases read in frame from base 1. The clonotype originates from a human donor in a cohort sampled during active COVID-19. Material: peripheral blood. The sequence is built from TRBV9 and TRBJ2-7, with 9 bases aligning to TRBD2. This receptor has the CDR3 CASSVEDSGRTEQYF. The DNA sequence is as follows: TGTGCCAGCAGCGTAGAGGATAGCGGGAGAACCGAGCAGTACTTC.